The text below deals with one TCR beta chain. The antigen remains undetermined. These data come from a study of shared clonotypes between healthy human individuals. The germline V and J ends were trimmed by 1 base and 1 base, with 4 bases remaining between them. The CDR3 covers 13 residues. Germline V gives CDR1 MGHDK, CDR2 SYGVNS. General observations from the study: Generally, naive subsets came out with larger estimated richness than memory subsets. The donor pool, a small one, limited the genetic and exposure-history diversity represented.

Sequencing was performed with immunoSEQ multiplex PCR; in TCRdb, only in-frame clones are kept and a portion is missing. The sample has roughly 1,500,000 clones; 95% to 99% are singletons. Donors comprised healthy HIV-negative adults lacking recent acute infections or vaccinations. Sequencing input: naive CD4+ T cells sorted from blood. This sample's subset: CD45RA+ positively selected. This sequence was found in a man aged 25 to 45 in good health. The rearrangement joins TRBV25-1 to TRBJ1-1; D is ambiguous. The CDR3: CASSESWNTEAFF. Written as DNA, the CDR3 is TGTGCCAGCAGTGAATCGTGGAACACTGAAGCTTTCTTT.